The present entry profiles one TCR beta chain with its context. The sample comes from a study of blood T cell repertoires in COVID-19. As for the study in general: Acute and convalescent COVID-19 samples came from the United States, Italy and Spain. PBMCs, B-cell-depleted T cells, or T cells were the source of the cDNA or gDNA that made up the material.

With V trimmed by 0 bases and J by 4 bases, 11 bases remained unmatched. Germline V gives CDR1 LGHNA, CDR2 YSLEER. The CDR3 runs 17 residues. Authors' methods: Amplification from reference gene primers served as the basis for estimated nucleated cell counts. The protocol was immunoSEQ multiplex PCR, while the TCRdb copy is restricted to in-frame clones and leaves out a portion. V and J calls and clone size come straight from that table; D and trimming were deduced from the DNA. The sample includes about 200,000 clones, approximately 87% of them seen just once. The origin of this receptor is a man aged 60-69 years who had recovered from COVID-19. The sequenced sample was peripheral blood. This chain connects TRBV4-3 to TRBJ2-7; 8 bases agree with TRBD1. The CDR3 region has the DNA TGCGCCAGCAGCCAAGATTACCCCGACAGGGGTGTATACGAGCAGTACTTC. Amino acid sequence: CASSQDYPDRGVYEQYF.